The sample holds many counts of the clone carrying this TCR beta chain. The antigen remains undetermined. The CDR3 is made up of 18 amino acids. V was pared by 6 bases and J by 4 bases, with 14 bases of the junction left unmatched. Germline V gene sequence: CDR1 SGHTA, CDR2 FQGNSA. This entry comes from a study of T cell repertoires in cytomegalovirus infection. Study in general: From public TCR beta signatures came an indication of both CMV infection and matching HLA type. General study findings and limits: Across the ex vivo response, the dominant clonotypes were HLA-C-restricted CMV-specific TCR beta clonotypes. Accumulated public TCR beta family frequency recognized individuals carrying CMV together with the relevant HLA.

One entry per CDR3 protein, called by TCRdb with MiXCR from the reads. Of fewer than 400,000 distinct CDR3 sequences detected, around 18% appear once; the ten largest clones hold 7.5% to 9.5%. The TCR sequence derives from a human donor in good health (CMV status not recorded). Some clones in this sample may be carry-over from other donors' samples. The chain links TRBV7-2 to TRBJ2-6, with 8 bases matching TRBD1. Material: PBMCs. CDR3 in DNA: TGTGCCAGCAGACCCGGGACAGGAATTCGGTCCGGGGCCAACGTCCTGACTTTC. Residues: CASRPGTGIRSGANVLTF. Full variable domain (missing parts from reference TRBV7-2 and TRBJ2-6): GAGVSQSPSNKVTEKGKDVELRCDPISGHTALYWYRQSLGQGLEFLIYFQGNSAPDKSGLPSDRFSAERTGGSVSTLTIQRTQQEDSAVYLCASRPGTGIRSGANVLTFGAGSRLTVL.